This passage covers 2 T cell receptor beta chains from one sample sequenced in a study of T cells after yellow fever vaccination. TCRdb redid the calling of the 5' RACE reads with MiXCR, one entry per CDR3 protein. Among 250,000 to 350,000 distinct CDR3 sequences listed, 6.5% to 8.5% were seen once. The starting material was PBMCs, obtained more than 40 days after the first yellow fever vaccination. These receptor sequences come from a young man who received the YFV17D yellow fever vaccine.

This clonotype has at least ten counts. The V and J genes are TRBV12-3 or TRBV12-4 and TRBJ1-1; perhaps TRBD1 as D (5 bases). The V gene lost 6 bases and the J gene lost 1 base, with 9 bases spanning the gap. The CDR3 length is 13 residues. The DNA for the CDR3 is TGTGCCAGCAGCTTTGGGGGGAACACTGAAGCTTTCTTT. This codes for CASSFGGNTEAFF.

This clonotype has a handful of counts. The J gene is TRBJ2-5, the V gene TRBV5-4, with D perhaps matching TRBD1 (6 bases). The CDR3 has 13 residues. The ends were cut back, 4 bases at V and 0 bases at J, with 7 bases in the middle. The germline V gene encodes CDR1 SGHNT and CDR2 YYREEE (reference sequence). The CDR3 here is CASSRQDQETQYF. The CDR3 region has the DNA TGTGCCAGCAGCCGACAGGACCAAGAGACCCAGTACTTC. The full variable domain, rest sourced from reference TRBV5-4 and TRBJ2-5, is ETGVTQSPTHLIKTRGQQVTLRCSSQSGHNTVSWYQQALGQGPQFIFQYYREEENGRGNFPPRFSGLQFPNYSSELNVNALELDDSALYLCASSRQDQETQYFGPGTRLLVL.